Listed below are T cell receptor beta chains from one sample, sequenced in a study of cytomegalovirus exposure and HLA in healthy donors. The data were produced by immunoSEQ multiplex PCR, yet TCRdb's version contains in-frame clones alone and is incomplete. This table has roughly 100,000 clones, about 80% appearing once. Sequencing used PBMCs. The receptors were sampled from a young man in good health and CMV-seropositive. The CDR3 runs from the conserved cysteine through the conserved F or W. Each record gives: J gene, V gene, D gene, clone size, CDR3 DNA, CDR3 protein. A D gene is named only where the DNA matches it firmly. Size values are once, few and many counts, or a class for expanded clones, and some rows have none.

TRBJ1-1 | TRBV19 | . | . | TGTGCCAGTGGTCAGGGATTTACTGAAGCTTTCTTT | CASGQGFTEAFF
TRBJ2-6 | TRBV28 | TRBD1 | . | TGTGCCAGCAGCCCTACAGGGGGCGATGGGGCCAACGTCCTGACTTTC | CASSPTGGDGANVLTF
TRBJ1-3 | TRBV18 | TRBD1 | . | TGTGCCAGCTCAAGGGACAGCATTGGAAACACCATATATTTT | CASSRDSIGNTIYF
TRBJ1-2 | TRBV7-8 | . | . | TGTGCCGGCAGCAGTGGGGGCAAGGGACCTTATGGCTACACCTTC | CAGSSGGKGPYGYTF
TRBJ2-3 | TRBV11-3 | . | . | TGTGCCAGCAGCCTAAGGTCGGGGGACACAGATACGCAGTATTTT | CASSLRSGDTDTQYF
TRBJ2-7 | TRBV5-5 | TRBD1 | few | TGTGCCAGCAGCCCGGGACAGGGGACGGCCGAGCAGTACTTC | CASSPGQGTAEQYF
TRBJ1-2 | TRBV28 | TRBD1 | . | TGTGCCAGCAGACCGGGGACAGATCTGAACTATGGCTACACCTTC | CASRPGTDLNYGYTF
TRBJ2-7 | TRBV29-1 | . | . | TGCAGCGTCCTTGACAGATCCTACGAGCAGTACTTC | CSVLDRSYEQYF
TRBJ2-3 | TRBV7-9 | . | . | TGTGCCAGCAGCTTCTTTCAGGGTACAGGCACAGATACGCAGTATTTT | CASSFFQGTGTDTQYF
TRBJ1-1 | TRBV19 | . | . | TGTGCCAGTAGTAGTACAGGGTTGGCTTTCTTT | CASSSTGLAFF
TRBJ2-6 | TRBV29-1 | . | . | TGCAGCGTTGAGGGGGGTTCGTTCTCTGGGGCCAACGTCCTGACTTTC | CSVEGGSFSGANVLTF
TRBJ1-1 | TRBV5-1 | TRBD1 | . | TGCGCCAGCAGCACAGGGGACACGACGAACACTGAAGCTTTCTTT | CASSTGDTTNTEAFF
TRBJ1-1 | TRBV5-1 | . | . | TGCGCCAGCAGCCCACAGACAGTGAACACTGAAGCTTTCTTT | CASSPQTVNTEAFF
TRBJ2-7 | TRBV11-2 | . | . | TGTGCCAGCAGCTTAGATCGAGTCTACGAGCAGTACTTC | CASSLDRVYEQYF
TRBJ2-3 | TRBV5-1 | TRBD1 | . | TGCGCCAGCAGCACCGGGACAGACAGCACAGATACGCAGTATTTT | CASSTGTDSTDTQYF
TRBJ2-3 | TRBV7-6 | . | . | TGTGCCAGCAGCCCACAGGTCACAGATACGCAGTATTTT | CASSPQVTDTQYF
TRBJ2-3 | TRBV18 | . | . | TGTGCCAGCTCACCGGCGGGGCGAACTAGCACAGATACGCAGTATTTT | CASSPAGRTSTDTQYF
TRBJ2-1 | TRBV25-1 | TRBD2 | once | TGTGCCAGCAGGCCGGGACTAGCGGGTGAGCAGTTCTTC | CASRPGLAGEQFF
TRBJ2-5 | TRBV9 | . | . | TGTGCCAGCAGCGTAGCTCTCGCGCCATATCAAGAGACCCAGTACTTC | CASSVALAPYQETQYF
TRBJ1-1 | TRBV7-9 | TRBD1 | . | TGTGCCAGCAGCTTGTACGGGACAGAAGGCGCTGAAGCTTTCTTT | CASSLYGTEGAEAFF
TRBJ1-2 | TRBV5-1 | TRBD1 | once | TGCGCCAGCAGCTCGGGGACAGGGGGAAACTATGGCTACACCTTC | CASSSGTGGNYGYTF
TRBJ2-5 | TRBV27 | TRBD1 | . | TGTGCCAGCAGTTTCACAGGGGGTGGTGAGACCCAGTACTTC | CASSFTGGGETQYF